This entry concerns a single T cell receptor (beta chain). Its antigen is still unknown. Profiling relied on immunoSEQ multiplex PCR, and the TCRdb table lists in-frame clones only, not all of them. The table includes approximately 100,000 clones, approximately 87% detected once. These data are taken from a study of radiotherapy plus CTLA-4 blockade in lung cancer. Study summary: Objective response was observed in roughly 20% of patients, and disease control in approximately 30%.

Broader study findings: With interferon-beta, early dynamics of blood T cell clones were reported to best predict response.

Germline loops: CDR1 SGHAT, CDR2 FQNNGV. This CDR3 comprises 15 residues. With 5 bases removed from V and 5 bases from J, the gap between germline ends came to 19 bases. This specimen consisted of peripheral blood, obtained from a patient treated with radiotherapy plus ipilimumab. The chain combines TRBV11-2 with TRBJ2-7; D is possibly TRBD1 or TRBD2 (6 bases each). This receptor was obtained from a human donor with non-small cell lung cancer that progressed on radiotherapy plus ipilimumab. Some clones in this sample may be carry-over from other donors' samples. CDR3 loop: CASSVVRGGVDEQYF. The CDR3, as DNA: TGTGCCAGCAGCGTCGTCAGGGGAGGAGTTGACGAGCAGTACTTC. The full variable domain, completed using reference TRBV11-2 and TRBJ2-7, is EAGVAQSPRYKIIEKRQSVAFWCNPISGHATLYWYQQILGQGPKLLIQFQNNGVVDDSQLPKDRFSAERLKGVDSTLKIQPAKLEDSAVYLCASSVVRGGVDEQYFGPGTRLTVT.